The 27 T cell receptor beta chains below were found in one sample sequenced in a study of blood T cell repertoires in COVID-19. The data were produced by immunoSEQ multiplex PCR, yet TCRdb's version contains in-frame clones alone and is incomplete. The sample consists of 400,000 to 500,000 clones, about 88% of them appearing once. What was sequenced was PBMCs or T cells enriched from blood (not recorded which). These receptors all come from a woman aged 18-35 years who had been exposed to COVID-19.

The chain is built from TRBV4-1 and TRBJ2-7; D possibly corresponds to TRBD2 (5 bases). Trimming took 1 base from V and 0 from J, leaving 13 bases between them. CDR3 length: 16 amino acids. CDR1 is MGHRA and CDR2 is YSYEKL in the germline V gene. CDR3 loop: CASSQASGLSSYEQYF. The CDR3 DNA reads as TGCGCCAGCAGCCAAGCGAGCGGATTAAGCTCCTACGAGCAGTACTTC.

The chain is built from TRBV19 and TRBJ1-1; no clear D gene. With 10 bases removed from V and 1 base from J, the gap between germline ends came to 13 bases. The length of the CDR3 is 13 residues. Germline CDR1 LNHDA, CDR2 SQIVND (reference sequence). CDR3 DNA: TGTGCCACCACAAGCGGATGGAACACTGAAGCTTTCTTT. Translation: CATTSGWNTEAFF.

The chain employs TRBV28 and TRBJ1-6, with TRBD1 matching 12 bases. The CDR3 runs to 14 residues. Losses at the gene ends were 5 bases for V and 8 bases for J; bases not matched to a gene: 1. Germline CDR1 is MDHEN and CDR2 is SYDVKM. The CDR3 DNA is TGTGCCAGCAGTAGGGACAGGGGGCATTCACCCCTCCACTTT. This sequence encodes CASSRDRGHSPLHF.

The V and J genes are TRBV5-4 and TRBJ2-2, with TRBD1 identical over 9 bases. In germline, CDR1 is SGHNT, CDR2 YYREEE (reference sequence). J was trimmed by 5 bases and V by 9 bases; bases with no gene match: 11. The CDR3 has 15 residues. CDR3: CATTYGQGRTGELFF. Written as DNA, the CDR3 is TGTGCCACCACATACGGACAGGGGAGGACCGGGGAGCTGTTTTTT.

The chain couples TRBV9 to TRBJ1-2; D not certain. Germline assignment: CDR1 SGDLS and CDR2 YYNGEE. Trimming shortened V by 2 bases and J by 8 bases, and 19 bases separated the two germline ends. The CDR3 spans 15 residues. CDR3 DNA sequence: TGTGCCAGCAGCGTCGGCGACTGGAACGTCGGGGGCTACACCTTC. Protein product: CASSVGDWNVGGYTF.

The chain couples TRBV3-1 (or the pseudogene TRBV3-2) to TRBJ2-7; 10 bases map to TRBD1. The CDR3 consists of 15 residues. The trim removed 4 bases at V and 4 bases at J, leaving 7 bases unmatched. Germline CDR1 is LGHDT and CDR2 is YNNKEL (reference sequence). CDR3 coding DNA: TGTGCCAGCAGCCCCCGGGACAGGGGATTTTACGAGCAGTACTTC. Its translation is CASSPRDRGFYEQYF.

The chain employs TRBV5-4 and TRBJ2-3, with D perhaps matching TRBD2 (6 bases). This CDR3 has 15 residues. CDR1 and CDR2 from the germline V gene are SGHNT and YYREEE (reference sequence). V shed 7 bases and J shed 2 bases, with 17 bases lying between them. This CDR3 is CASSEEGSLTDTQYF. In DNA form, the CDR3 reads TGTGCCAGCTCCGAGGAGGGCTCTCTCACAGATACGCAGTATTTT.

The CDR3 DNA is TGTGCCAGCACCCCACCGGGACTAGCGGACTACAATGAGCAGTTCTTC. This encodes CASTPPGLADYNEQFF. The V and J genes are TRBV5-8 and TRBJ2-1, with 11 bases fitting TRBD2. The CDR3 extends over 16 amino acids. The J segment lost 3 bases and the V segment lost 6 bases, leaving 8 bases of the junction unmatched. Germline V gene data show CDR1 as SGHTS and CDR2 as YDEGEE.

The CDR3 reads CASSVGPTGSLSPLHF. CDR3 DNA: TGTGCCAGCAGCGTCGGACCGACAGGCTCACTTTCACCCCTCCACTTT. This chain links TRBV9 with TRBJ1-6; possible D gene TRBD1, 6 bases. The CDR3 runs 16 residues. The V and J ends lost 2 bases and 9 bases respectively, with 18 bases between them. Germline V gene data show CDR1 as SGDLS and CDR2 as YYNGEE.

The chain combines TRBV6-5 with TRBJ2-3; TRBD2 aligns across 8 bases. After removal of 2 bases from V and 4 bases from J, the junction contained 8 bases not matched to a gene. Germline V gives CDR1 MNHEY, CDR2 SVGAGI. This CDR3 has 16 residues. The CDR3 sequence: CASSYRPSGSPDTQYF. For the CDR3, the DNA is TGTGCCAGCAGTTACCGGCCTAGCGGGTCCCCAGATACGCAGTATTTT.

The rearrangement joins TRBV28 to TRBJ1-2; 12 bases line up with TRBD1. The CDR3 length is 15 residues. V was pared by 2 bases and J by 8 bases, with 6 bases of the junction left unmatched. CDR1 is MDHEN and CDR2 is SYDVKM in the germline V gene. CDR3: CASSLRGQGARGYTF. The CDR3, as DNA: TGTGCCAGCAGTTTAAGGGGACAGGGGGCGCGGGGCTACACCTTC.

V and J are TRBV27 and TRBJ1-5; D possibly corresponds to TRBD1 (6 bases). The CDR3 extends over 16 amino acids. V shed 5 bases and J shed 0 bases, with 14 bases lying between them. Germline lookup yields CDR1 MNHEY and CDR2 SMNVEV (reference sequence). DNA of the CDR3: TGTGCCAGCAGTCCGCAGGGGTTTTTTAGCAATCAGCCCCAGCATTTT. Translating gives CASSPQGFFSNQPQHF.

The gene calls are TRBV15 and TRBJ1-1; D may be TRBD1 (6 bases). From germline, CDR1 is LNHNV and CDR2 YYDKDF (reference sequence). Trimming pared 3 bases from V and 4 bases from J, leaving 21 bases between. This CDR3 region has 17 residues. CDR3 nucleotide sequence: TGTGCCACCAGCAGGGAAGCTTTACAGGGCCCACGCACTGAAGCTTTCTTT. Amino acid sequence: CATSREALQGPRTEAFF.

In DNA form, the CDR3 reads TGCGCCAGCAGTGGTACGAGAGATACGCAGTATTTT. Its protein product is CASSGTRDTQYF. The rearrangement uses TRBV10-1 and TRBJ2-3; no clear D gene. Germline CDR1 and CDR2: WNHNN and SYGVQD (reference sequence). Trimming removed 4 bases from V and 5 bases from J, with 7 bases in between. The length of the CDR3 is 12 residues.

V is TRBV28 and J is TRBJ1-4; TRBD1 aligns across 7 bases. Germline V CDR1 and CDR2: MDHEN, SYDVKM. The V gene end was trimmed by 5 bases and the J gene end by 6 bases; junction bases not matched to a gene: 6. This CDR3 is built from 14 residues. CDR3 protein: CASSVTGSYEKLFF. The CDR3 DNA is TGTGCCAGCAGTGTGACAGGGAGCTATGAAAAACTGTTTTTT.

The chain is built from TRBV11-2 and TRBJ2-7; TRBD1 matches 9 bases. V shed 6 bases and J 2 bases; nucleotides not matched to a gene: 8. CDR1 SGHAT and CDR2 FQNNGV come from the germline V gene. The CDR3 length is 15 residues. The CDR3 nucleotides read TGTGCCAGCAGTTCCCGGCGGGACAGGGCCTACGAGCAGTACTTC. It translates to CASSSRRDRAYEQYF.

The chain links TRBV28 to TRBJ2-5; 8 bases map to TRBD1. Unmatched junction bases numbered 14, after V lost 6 bases and J lost 5 bases. The CDR3 is 16 amino acids. Looked up from germline, CDR1 is MDHEN and CDR2 is SYDVKM. The DNA for the CDR3 is TGTGCCAGCAGAAAAACCGGGACAGGTGGTAGGGAGACCCAGTACTTC. Its translation: CASRKTGTGGRETQYF.

This clone appeared once. This chain links TRBV6-5 with TRBJ2-1; D might be TRBD2 (6 bases). The CDR3 totals 15 residues. Trimming shortened V by 5 bases and J by 4 bases, and 15 bases separated the two germline ends. CDR1 is MNHEY, CDR2 SVGAGI, per germline. CDR3 nucleotides: TGTGCCAGCAGTATCGACGCGGGGCCTTACAATGAGCAGTTCTTC. This translates into CASSIDAGPYNEQFF.

The CDR3: CASSQDGGGAYEQYF. For the CDR3, the DNA is TGCGCCAGCAGCCAAGACGGCGGGGGGGCCTACGAGCAGTACTTC. V usage is TRBV4-3 and J usage is TRBJ2-7; 9 nucleotides match TRBD2. The ends lost 0 bases at V and 2 bases at J; junction bases unmatched: 2. CDR3 length equals 15 residues. CDR1 LGHNA and CDR2 YSLEER come from the germline V gene.

In its sample, this clone was seen a few times. The rearrangement links TRBV5-6 to TRBJ2-1; no clear D gene. Germline CDR1 SGHDT, CDR2 YYEEEE. The CDR3 has 12 residues. V was pared by 2 bases and J by 4 bases, with 4 bases between. The chain's CDR3 is CASSFVYNEQFF. The CDR3 coding sequence is TGTGCCAGCAGCTTCGTGTACAATGAGCAGTTCTTC. Based on the CDR3 plus reference TRBV5-6 and TRBJ2-1, the full variable domain is DAGVTQSPTHLIKTRGQQVTLRCSPKSGHDTVSWYQQALGQGPQFIFQYYEEEERQRGNFPDRFSGHQFPNYSSELNVNALLLGDSALYLCASSFVYNEQFFGPGTRLTVL.

The V gene is TRBV5-8, the J gene TRBJ2-7; 12 bases match TRBD1. After removal of 3 bases from V and 5 bases from J, the junction contained 6 bases not matched to a gene. From germline, CDR1 is SGHTS and CDR2 YDEGEE. CDR3 size: 15 residues. As DNA, the CDR3 is TGTGCCAGCAGCTCCGGGACAGGGGGCGCCGACGAGCAGTACTTC. Translated: CASSSGTGGADEQYF.

The V and J genes are TRBV15 and TRBJ2-5; TRBD2 might be the D (6 bases). Germline lookup yields CDR1 LNHNV and CDR2 YYDKDF (reference sequence). V shed 5 bases and J shed 1 base, with 11 bases lying between them. CDR3 length: 14 residues. The CDR3 loop is CATSSRLGQETQYF. The CDR3 DNA reads as TGTGCCACCAGCTCAAGACTAGGCCAAGAGACCCAGTACTTC.

The chain recombines TRBV4-2 with TRBJ2-7; no clear D. The CDR3 spans 14 residues. V was shortened by 0 bases and J by 6 bases, with 12 bases between the two germline ends. The germline CDR1 and CDR2 sequences are LGHNA and YNFKEQ. Written as DNA, the CDR3 is TGTGCCAGCAGCCAAGATATTGCGCGCGCCGAGCAGTACTTC. Its translation: CASSQDIARAEQYF.

The V call is TRBV19, the J call TRBJ2-1; D may be TRBD2 (7 bases). Per germline, CDR1 LNHDA and CDR2 SQIVND (reference sequence). The CDR3 runs to 14 residues. Between the trimmed V and J ends, which lost 5 bases and 5 bases, there was a span of 13 bases. DNA of the CDR3: TGTGCCAGTAGTTTTAGGGGGGGAAACAATGAGCAGTTCTTC. It encodes CASSFRGGNNEQFF.

This clone was found once. In DNA form, the CDR3 reads TGTGCCACCAGCAGAGACGACGGGACAGTCTATGGCTACACCTTC. Translating it yields CATSRDDGTVYGYTF. The genes are TRBV15 and TRBJ1-2; 7 positions agree with TRBD1. Unmatched junction bases numbered 5, after V lost 0 bases and J lost 4 bases. This CDR3 region has 15 residues. Germline values: CDR1 LNHNV, CDR2 YYDKDF (reference sequence).

V and J are TRBV23-1 and TRBJ2-5; the D gene is possibly TRBD2 (6 bases). TRBV23-1 is known as an ORF, though its function is uncertain. Deletions cut 8 bases from V and 3 bases from J, with 19 bases between. The CDR3 has 15 residues. The CDR3 DNA follows: TGCGCCAGCGAAAGACGGAGGGGTGGGGAAGAGACCCAGTACTTC. This codes for CASERRRGGEETQYF.

A word on this clone: A read error may account for a junction end that differs from germline. This sequence joins TRBV2 and TRBJ1-5, with D perhaps TRBD1 (5 bases). The germline V gene encodes CDR1 SNHLY and CDR2 FYNNEI. CDR3 length equals 12 residues. CDR3 nucleotide sequence: TGTGCCAGCGGACATTTACCTCAGTCCAGCATTTTT. Its translation: CASGHLPQSSIF.